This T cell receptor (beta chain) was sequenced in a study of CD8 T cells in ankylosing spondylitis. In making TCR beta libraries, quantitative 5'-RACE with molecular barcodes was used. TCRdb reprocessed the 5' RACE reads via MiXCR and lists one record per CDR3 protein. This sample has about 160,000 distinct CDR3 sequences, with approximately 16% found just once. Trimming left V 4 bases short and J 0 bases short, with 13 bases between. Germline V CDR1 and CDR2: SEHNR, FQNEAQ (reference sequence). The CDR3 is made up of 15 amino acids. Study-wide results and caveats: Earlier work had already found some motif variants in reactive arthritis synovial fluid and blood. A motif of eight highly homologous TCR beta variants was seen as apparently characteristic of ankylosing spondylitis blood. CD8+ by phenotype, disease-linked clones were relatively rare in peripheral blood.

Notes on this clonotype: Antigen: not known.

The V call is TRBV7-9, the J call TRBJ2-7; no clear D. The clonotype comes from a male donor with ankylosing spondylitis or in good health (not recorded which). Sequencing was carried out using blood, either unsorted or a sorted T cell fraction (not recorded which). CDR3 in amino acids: CASSSDWLSSYEQYF. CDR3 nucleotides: TGTGCCAGCAGCTCCGACTGGCTATCCTCCTACGAGCAGTACTTC.